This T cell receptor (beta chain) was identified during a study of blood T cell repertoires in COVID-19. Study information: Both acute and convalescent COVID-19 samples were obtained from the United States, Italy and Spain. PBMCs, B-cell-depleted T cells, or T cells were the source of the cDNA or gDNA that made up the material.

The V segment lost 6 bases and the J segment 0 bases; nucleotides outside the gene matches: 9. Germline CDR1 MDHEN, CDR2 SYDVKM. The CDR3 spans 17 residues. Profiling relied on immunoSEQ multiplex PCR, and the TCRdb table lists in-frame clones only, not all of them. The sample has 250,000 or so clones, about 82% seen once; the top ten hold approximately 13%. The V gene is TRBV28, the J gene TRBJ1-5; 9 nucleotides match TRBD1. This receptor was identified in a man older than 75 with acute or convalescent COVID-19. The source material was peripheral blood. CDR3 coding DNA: TGTGCCAGCAGCTTCGGGACAGGGAGATTTAGCAATCAGCCCCAGCATTTT. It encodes CASSFGTGRFSNQPQHF.